The clone carrying this T cell receptor beta chain was recorded a few times. What it recognizes is unknown. Each CDR3 protein is one row after TCRdb ran MiXCR on the 5' RACE reads. The sample carries a few hundred thousand distinct CDR3 sequences, 15% to 20% recorded once. Germline V gene sequence: CDR1 DFQATT, CDR2 SNEGSKA (reference sequence). J gave up 5 bases and V 5 bases, and 14 bases lay outside the gene matches. The CDR3 loop spans 18 amino acids. The data originate from a study of CD8 T cells in ankylosing spondylitis. General study results and limits: A motif in TCR beta, a set of fewer than ten highly homologous variants, appeared characteristic of ankylosing spondylitis blood. Earlier authors reported some of these motif variants in reactive arthritis synovial fluid and blood. Relatively rare in peripheral blood, disease-linked clones were also CD8+.

The chain combines TRBV20-1 with TRBJ2-5, with 16 positions matching TRBD2. This receptor was identified in a male donor with ankylosing spondylitis. Sequencing input: blood, either unsorted or a sorted T cell fraction (not recorded which). The CDR3 is CSAQTGTSGRASRETQYF. CDR3 DNA: TGCAGTGCTCAAACCGGGACTAGCGGGAGGGCCAGTCGTGAGACCCAGTACTTC.